The source of this T cell receptor (beta chain) is a study of T cell repertoires in cytomegalovirus infection. There are a few counts of this clonotype. Antigen unknown. TCRdb re-derived calls from the reads in MiXCR, one entry per CDR3 protein. The profile shows about 920,000 distinct CDR3 sequences, approximately 31% of them singletons. The CDR3 has 15 residues. V shed 5 bases, J shed 2 bases, and the junction held 5 bases outside the gene matches. Germline lookup yields CDR1 PRHDT and CDR2 FYEKMQ (reference sequence). Study-wide points: Clonotypes of TCR beta that were HLA-C-restricted and CMV-specific dominated the ex vivo response.

This sample comprised cultured CD8+ T cells from PBMCs, obtained from culture after CMV antigen stimulation. This receptor was identified in a human donor in good health (CMV status not recorded). Some clones in this sample may be carry-over from other donors' samples. The rearrangement joins TRBV13 to TRBJ2-3; 9 nucleotides line up with TRBD2. The CDR3 nucleotides read TGTGCCAGCAGCGTAGCGGGGGCGTCCACAGATACGCAGTATTTT. Translated: CASSVAGASTDTQYF.